Each of the 28 T cell receptor beta chains below was sequenced from the same sample in a study of long-term antiretroviral therapy in people with HIV. Running of the v3.0 immunoSEQ assay took place at survey level. Using immunoSEQ multiplex PCR, the repertoire was profiled, and TCRdb retains in-frame clones only, with some absent. The profile shows about 12,000 clones, about 74% of them singletons. Sample: unsorted PBMCs, taken 0.5 years before starting antiretroviral therapy. These TCRs come from a woman between 35 and 50 years old with HIV.

V is TRBV9 and J is TRBJ1-5; TRBD1 aligns across 9 bases. Trimming at V came to 0 bases and at J to 6 bases, leaving 4 bases not matched to a gene. The CDR3 loop spans 15 amino acids. Germline V gene lookup returns CDR1 SGDLS and CDR2 YYNGEE. DNA of the CDR3: TGTGCCAGCAGCGTAGGGACAGGGGTTGGTCAGCCCCAGCATTTT. This encodes CASSVGTGVGQPQHF.

The rearrangement joins TRBV7-8 to TRBJ2-7, with a possible D match to TRBD2 (5 bases). CDR1 is SGHVS and CDR2 is FQNEAQ in the germline V gene. V lost 4 bases and J lost 5, with 12 bases in between. This CDR3 region has 13 residues. The DNA for the CDR3 is TGTGCCAGCAGCTACGTGCGGGTTGACGAGCAGTACTTC. Its translation is CASSYVRVDEQYF.

This rearrangement joins TRBV4-2 to TRBJ1-1; D is ambiguous. Looked up from germline, CDR1 is LGHNA and CDR2 is YNFKEQ. The CDR3 length is 14 residues. Deletions cut 5 bases from V and 2 bases from J, with 12 bases between. CDR3 nucleotide sequence: TGTGCCAGCAGCTTGGGCGGCACAAACACTGAAGCTTTCTTT. This translates into CASSLGGTNTEAFF.

The rearrangement uses TRBV6-5 and TRBJ2-3, with 8 bases aligning to TRBD1. Germline-derived CDR1 and CDR2 are MNHEY and SVGAGI. The CDR3 is made up of 14 amino acids. The V segment lost 6 bases and the J segment 1 base; nucleotides outside the gene matches: 3. The CDR3 loop is CASRSTGGTDTQYF. The CDR3 DNA reads as TGTGCCAGCAGATCGACAGGGGGCACAGATACGCAGTATTTT.

The chain links TRBV9 to TRBJ2-3; 7 positions match TRBD2. The V gene end was trimmed by 1 base and the J gene end by 2 bases; junction bases not matched to a gene: 4. The CDR3 is 15 amino acids. Per the germline V gene, CDR1 is SGDLS and CDR2 is YYNGEE. The CDR3 loop is CASSVREGPTDTQYF. The CDR3, as DNA: TGTGCCAGCAGCGTAAGGGAGGGCCCCACAGATACGCAGTATTTT.

The chain joins TRBV5-4 to TRBJ2-2, with 7 bases that match TRBD1. CDR3 size: 14 residues. V lost 3 bases to trimming and J lost 3 bases; unmatched junction nucleotides: 2. Germline V gene lookup returns CDR1 SGHNT and CDR2 YYREEE (reference sequence). CDR3 sequence reads: CASSWDRDTGELFF. The CDR3 DNA follows: TGTGCCAGCAGCTGGGACAGAGACACCGGGGAGCTGTTTTTT. The full variable domain, completed using reference TRBV5-4 and TRBJ2-2, is ETGVTQSPTHLIKTRGQQVTLRCSSQSGHNTVSWYQQALGQGPQFIFQYYREEENGRGNFPPRFSGLQFPNYSSELNVNALELDDSALYLCASSWDRDTGELFFGEGSRLTVL.

The V gene is TRBV2, the J gene TRBJ2-1; 7 bases match TRBD2. V lost 7 bases and J lost 9; bases outside the gene matches: 12. Germline values: CDR1 SNHLY, CDR2 FYNNEI. The CDR3 spans 14 residues. CDR3 sequence (DNA): TGTGCCAGCACGGCTAGCGGCCTTCGTAGTGAGCAGTTCTTC. Residues: CASTASGLRSEQFF.

This chain links TRBV7-9 with TRBJ2-3, with TRBD2 matching over 13 bases. The CDR3 is made up of 17 amino acids. With 7 bases clipped from V and 3 bases from J, the junction kept 10 bases outside the gene matches. CDR1 is SEHNR, CDR2 FQNEAQ, per germline (reference sequence). The CDR3 region is CASIAPQGLAGTDTQYF. The DNA of the CDR3 is TGTGCCAGCATTGCCCCCCAGGGACTAGCGGGAACAGATACGCAGTATTTT.

The genes are TRBV19 and TRBJ1-3; D not certain. The V end lost 6 bases, the J end lost 4 bases, and 13 bases lay between the germline ends. This CDR3 has 14 amino acids. Germline V gives CDR1 LNHDA, CDR2 SQIVND (reference sequence). The CDR3 region has the DNA TGTGCCAGTAGCTCCGAGGTTTCCGGAAACACCATATATTTT. Encoded protein: CASSSEVSGNTIYF. The full variable domain, rest sourced from reference TRBV19 and TRBJ1-3, is DGGITQSPKYLFRKEGQNVTLSCEQNLNHDAMYWYRQDPGQGLRLIYYSQIVNDFQKGDIAEGYSVSREKKESFPLTVTSAQKNPTAFYLCASSSEVSGNTIYFGEGSWLTVV.

The chain uses TRBV6-5 and TRBJ1-1; 8 bases map to TRBD1. V was pared by 5 bases and J by 11 bases, with 13 bases of the junction left unmatched. Germline CDR1 reads MNHEY; CDR2 reads SVGAGI. The CDR3 has 14 amino acids. The CDR3 DNA reads TGTGCCAGCAGTACACAGGGGGTTGTTAGGGGGGCTTTCTTT. Translated: CASSTQGVVRGAFF.

The chain combines TRBV15 with TRBJ1-4; D gene uncertain. V was cut by 0 bases and J by 5 bases, with 13 bases left in between. Germline V gene lookup returns CDR1 LNHNV and CDR2 YYDKDF (reference sequence). This CDR3 is built from 16 residues. The CDR3 DNA is TGTGCCACCAGCAGAGATGGGCGGTGGCCGAATGAAAAACTGTTTTTT. Amino acids: CATSRDGRWPNEKLFF. Drawing the rest from reference TRBV15 and TRBJ1-4, the complete variable domain is DAMVIQNPRYQVTQFGKPVTLSCSQTLNHNVMYWYQQKSSQAPKLLFHYYDKDFNNEADTPDNFQSRRPNTSFCFLDIRSPGLGDTAMYLCATSRDGRWPNEKLFFGSGTQLSVL.

The chain couples TRBV20-1 to TRBJ2-4; D not resolved. V was clipped by 6 bases and J by 9 bases, with 9 bases between them. Germline V gene sequence: CDR1 DFQATT, CDR2 SNEGSKA (reference sequence). This CDR3 contains 10 residues. DNA for the CDR3: TGCAGTGCAGGGTCCCCCATTCAGTACTTC. This codes for CSAGSPIQYF.

The V gene is TRBV30, the J gene TRBJ2-2; no firm D call. The germline gives CDR1 GTSNPN, CDR2 SVGIG (reference sequence). The CDR3 contains 12 residues. V was clipped by 4 bases and J by 4 bases, with 7 bases between them. CDR3 in amino acids: CAWIESTGELFF. CDR3 in DNA: TGTGCCTGGATAGAAAGCACCGGGGAGCTGTTTTTT.

The chain uses TRBV9 and TRBJ1-5; D gene unclear. Germline V gene data show CDR1 as SGDLS and CDR2 as YYNGEE. This CDR3 contains 13 residues. V lost 0 bases and J 7 bases, leaving 8 bases between the germline ends. The CDR3 loop is CASSVGGGQPQHF. CDR3 in DNA: TGTGCCAGCAGCGTAGGGGGAGGACAGCCCCAGCATTTT.

The chain combines TRBV30 with TRBJ2-3; 10 bases align to TRBD1. This CDR3 has 15 residues. J lost 4 bases, V lost 5 bases, and 9 bases had no gene match. CDR1 and CDR2 from the germline V gene are GTSNPN and SVGIG (reference sequence). The chain's CDR3 is CAWAPGTGVADTQYF. The CDR3 DNA follows: TGTGCCTGGGCTCCCGGGACAGGGGTCGCAGATACGCAGTATTTT.

V and J are TRBV6-6 and TRBJ2-7; D may match TRBD1 or TRBD2 (5 bases each). The CDR3 is 14 residues long. Per the germline V gene, CDR1 is MNHNY and CDR2 is SVGAGI (reference sequence). The V end was cut by 4 bases, the J end by 6 bases, with 16 bases between. This CDR3 is CASSLPGRTSEQYF. The CDR3 nucleotides are TGTGCCAGCAGTTTACCGGGACGGACCTCCGAGCAGTACTTC.

This chain joins TRBV18 and TRBJ2-1; D is uncertain. The CDR3 spans 11 residues. CDR1 and CDR2 (germline): KGHSH, LQKENI. Trimming shortened V by 8 bases and J by 12 bases, and 14 bases separated the two germline ends. This CDR3 is CASTLGMVQFF. The CDR3 region has the DNA TGTGCCAGCACCCTGGGGATGGTGCAGTTCTTC.

This rearrangement joins TRBV11-2 to TRBJ1-1; 9 bases match TRBD1. J was trimmed by 4 bases and V by 6 bases; bases with no gene match: 0. Germline V gene data show CDR1 as SGHAT and CDR2 as FQNNGV. The CDR3 is made up of 12 amino acids. CDR3 in DNA: TGTGCCAGCAGGGGACAGGGCACTGAAGCTTTCTTT. Translated, it gives CASRGQGTEAFF.

This clone was counted a single time. The chain recombines TRBV7-2 with TRBJ2-1; D gene unclear. The germline V gene has CDR1 SGHTA and CDR2 FQGNSA. CDR3 length equals 15 residues. V lost 4 bases to trimming and J lost 0 bases, with 10 bases between them. As DNA, the CDR3 is TGTGCCAGCAGCTCCCGCATGAGCTCCTACAATGAGCAGTTCTTC. It codes for CASSSRMSSYNEQFF.

The chain employs TRBV7-9 and TRBJ1-3; a possible D gene is TRBD1 (6 bases). The CDR3 sequence is 13 residues long. V was pared by 9 bases and J by 2 bases, with 11 bases between. The germline CDR1 and CDR2 sequences are SEHNR and FQNEAQ (reference sequence). CDR3 DNA: TGTGCCAGTAAGACAGGCCCTGGAAACACCATATATTTT. Residues: CASKTGPGNTIYF.

The chain uses TRBV10-2 and TRBJ2-3, with D unresolved. CDR3 size: 12 residues. V shed 5 bases and J shed 5 bases, with 8 bases lying between them. Germline V gene sequence: CDR1 WSHSY, CDR2 SAAADI. The CDR3 protein is CASSKLGDTQYF. The CDR3 region has the DNA TGCGCCAGCAGTAAGCTCGGAGATACGCAGTATTTT.

The gene calls are TRBV10-1 and TRBJ2-3; 8 nucleotides agree with TRBD2. The junction had 4 bases not matched to a gene; V was cut back by 4 bases and J by 1 base. This CDR3 comprises 15 residues. The germline gives CDR1 WNHNN, CDR2 SYGVQD (reference sequence). The CDR3 nucleotides read TGCGCCAGCAGTGTCGGGGGACTAGGCACAGATACGCAGTATTTT. Its translation is CASSVGGLGTDTQYF.

V usage is TRBV5-6 and J usage is TRBJ2-3; 10 bases are a match to TRBD2. The CDR3 loop spans 16 amino acids. Germline V gives CDR1 SGHDT, CDR2 YYEEEE. With 3 bases clipped from V and 2 bases from J, the junction kept 6 bases outside the gene matches. This chain's CDR3 is CASSYQLAGYTDTQYF. CDR3 bases: TGTGCCAGCAGCTACCAACTAGCGGGGTACACAGATACGCAGTATTTT.

This chain uses TRBV7-9 with TRBJ1-4; D gene unclear. The CDR3 has 14 residues. Between the trimmed V and J ends, which lost 1 base and 8 bases, there was a span of 11 bases. Germline V lookup: CDR1 SEHNR, CDR2 FQNEAQ (reference sequence). The DNA of the CDR3 is TGTGCCAGCAGCTTAGGTATAGGGAACGAAAAACTGTTTTTT. The encoded protein is CASSLGIGNEKLFF.

This chain links TRBV5-1 with TRBJ2-3, with D perhaps TRBD1 or TRBD2 (5 bases each). V shed 5 bases and J shed 6 bases, with 16 bases lying between them. This CDR3 is built from 14 residues. Germline V CDR1 and CDR2: SGHRS, YFSETQ. CDR3 coding DNA: TGCGCCAGCAGTCCTAGACCGGGACGGGATACGCAGTATTTT. Protein product: CASSPRPGRDTQYF.

This rearrangement joins TRBV19 to TRBJ1-1, with TRBD1 identical over 10 bases. Germline assignment: CDR1 LNHDA and CDR2 SQIVND (reference sequence). The CDR3 has 14 residues. J gave up 3 bases and V 8 bases, and 6 bases lay outside the gene matches. CDR3 nucleotides: TGTGCCAGTGAAGAGACAGGGGGCTACACTGAAGCTTTCTTT. The encoded protein is CASEETGGYTEAFF.

The chain couples TRBV27 to TRBJ2-1; 8 positions match TRBD1. CDR1 and CDR2 from the germline V gene are MNHEY and SMNVEV (reference sequence). The V gene end was trimmed by 3 bases and the J gene end by 0 bases; junction bases not matched to a gene: 7. The CDR3 extends over 17 amino acids. The CDR3 DNA is TGTGCCAGCAGTTTGGGGGTGGGACAGGACTCCTACAATGAGCAGTTCTTC. Translating it yields CASSLGVGQDSYNEQFF.

The chain employs TRBV5-1 and TRBJ2-3, with D hard to call. Trimming took off 0 bases at V and 0 bases at J, with 11 bases between the two ends. CDR3 length equals 16 residues. Germline V CDR1 and CDR2: SGHRS, YFSETQ. DNA for the CDR3: TGCGCCAGCAGCTTGGAACAACCGTCTAGCACAGATACGCAGTATTTT. Amino acid sequence: CASSLEQPSSTDTQYF.